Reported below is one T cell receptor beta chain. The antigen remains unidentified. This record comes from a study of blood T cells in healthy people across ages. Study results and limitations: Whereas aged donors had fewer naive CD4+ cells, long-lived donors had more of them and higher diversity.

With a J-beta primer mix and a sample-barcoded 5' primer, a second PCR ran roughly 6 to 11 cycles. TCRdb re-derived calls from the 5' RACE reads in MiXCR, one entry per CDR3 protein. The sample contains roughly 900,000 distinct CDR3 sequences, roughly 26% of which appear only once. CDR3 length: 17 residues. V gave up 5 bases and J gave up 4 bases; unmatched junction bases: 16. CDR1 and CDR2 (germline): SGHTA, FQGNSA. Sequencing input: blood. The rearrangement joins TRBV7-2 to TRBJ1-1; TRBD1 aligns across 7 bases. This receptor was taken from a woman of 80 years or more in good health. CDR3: CASSQSDRLISGTEAFF. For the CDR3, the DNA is TGTGCCAGCAGCCAATCGGACAGGCTAATTTCTGGCACTGAAGCTTTCTTT.